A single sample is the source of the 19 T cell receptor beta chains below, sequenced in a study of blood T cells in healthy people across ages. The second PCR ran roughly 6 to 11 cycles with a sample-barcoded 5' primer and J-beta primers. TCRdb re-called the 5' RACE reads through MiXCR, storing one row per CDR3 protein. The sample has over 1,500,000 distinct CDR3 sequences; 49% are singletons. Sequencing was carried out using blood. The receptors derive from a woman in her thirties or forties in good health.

This chain's CDR3 is CASSLMLGVRVEKLFF. As DNA, the CDR3 is TGTGCCAGCAGTTTAATGTTAGGGGTCAGGGTTGAAAAACTGTTTTTT. The chain links TRBV12-3 or TRBV12-4 to TRBJ1-4; possibly TRBD1 for D (5 bases). Trimming took 2 bases from V and 7 from J, leaving 17 bases between them. There are 16 residues in the CDR3.

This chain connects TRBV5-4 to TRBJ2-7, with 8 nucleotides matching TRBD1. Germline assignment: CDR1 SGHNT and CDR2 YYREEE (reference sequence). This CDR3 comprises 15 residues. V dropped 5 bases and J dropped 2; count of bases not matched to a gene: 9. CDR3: CASRPDRGRTYEQYF. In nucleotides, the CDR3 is TGTGCCAGCAGACCCGACAGGGGCCGTACCTACGAGCAGTACTTC. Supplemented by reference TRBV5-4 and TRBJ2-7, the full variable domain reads ETGVTQSPTHLIKTRGQQVTLRCSSQSGHNTVSWYQQALGQGPQFIFQYYREEENGRGNFPPRFSGLQFPNYSSELNVNALELDDSALYLCASRPDRGRTYEQYFGPGTRLTVT.

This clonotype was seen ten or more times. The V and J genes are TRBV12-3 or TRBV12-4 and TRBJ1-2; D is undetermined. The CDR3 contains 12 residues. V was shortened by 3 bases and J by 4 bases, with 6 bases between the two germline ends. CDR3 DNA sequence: TGTGCCAGCAGTTTGAGAGGCTATGGCTACACCTTC. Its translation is CASSLRGYGYTF.

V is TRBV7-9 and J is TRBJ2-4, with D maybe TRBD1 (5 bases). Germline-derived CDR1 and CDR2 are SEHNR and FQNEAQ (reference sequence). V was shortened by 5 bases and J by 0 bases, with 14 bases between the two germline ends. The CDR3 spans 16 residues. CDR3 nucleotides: TGTGCCAGCAGCCCCGACAGCCTACTAGCCAAAAACATTCAGTACTTC. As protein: CASSPDSLLAKNIQYF. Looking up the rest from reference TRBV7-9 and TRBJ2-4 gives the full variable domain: DTGVSQNPRHKITKRGQNVTFRCDPISEHNRLYWYRQTLGQGPEFLTYFQNEAQLEKSRLLSDRFSAERPKGSFSTLEIQRTEQGDSAMYLCASSPDSLLAKNIQYFGAGTRLSVL.

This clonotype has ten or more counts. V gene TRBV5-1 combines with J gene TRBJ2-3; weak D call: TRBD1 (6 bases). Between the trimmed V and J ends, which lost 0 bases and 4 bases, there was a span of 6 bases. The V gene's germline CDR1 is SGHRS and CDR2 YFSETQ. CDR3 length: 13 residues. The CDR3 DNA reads TGCGCCAGCAGCTTGGAGGGGGCAGATACGCAGTATTTT. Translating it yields CASSLEGADTQYF. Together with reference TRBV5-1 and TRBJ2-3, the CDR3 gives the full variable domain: KAGVTQTPRYLIKTRGQQVTLSCSPISGHRSVSWYQQTPGQGLQFLFEYFSETQRNKGNFPGRFSGRQFSNSRSEMNVSTLELGDSALYLCASSLEGADTQYFGPGTRLTVL.

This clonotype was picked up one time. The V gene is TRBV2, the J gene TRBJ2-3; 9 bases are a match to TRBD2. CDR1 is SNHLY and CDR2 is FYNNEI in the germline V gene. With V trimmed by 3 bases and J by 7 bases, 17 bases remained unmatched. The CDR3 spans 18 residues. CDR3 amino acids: CASSEDSAGTSSLHTQYF. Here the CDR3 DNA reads TGTGCCAGCAGTGAGGATAGCGCAGGGACTAGCTCCTTGCATACGCAGTATTTT.

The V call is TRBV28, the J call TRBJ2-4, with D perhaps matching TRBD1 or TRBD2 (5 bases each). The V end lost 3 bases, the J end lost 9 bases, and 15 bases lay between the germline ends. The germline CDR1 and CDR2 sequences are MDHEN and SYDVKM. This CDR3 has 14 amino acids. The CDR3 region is CASSFVVGESIQYF. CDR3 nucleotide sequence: TGTGCCAGCAGTTTTGTGGTGGGGGAGAGCATTCAGTACTTC.

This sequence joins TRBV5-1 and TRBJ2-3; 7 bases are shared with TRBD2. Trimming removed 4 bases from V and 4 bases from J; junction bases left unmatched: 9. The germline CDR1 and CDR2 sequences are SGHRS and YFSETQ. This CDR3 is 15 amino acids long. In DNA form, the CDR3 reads TGCGCCAGCAGCCCCCCTGGGGGGGGTTCAGATACGCAGTATTTT. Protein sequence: CASSPPGGGSDTQYF.

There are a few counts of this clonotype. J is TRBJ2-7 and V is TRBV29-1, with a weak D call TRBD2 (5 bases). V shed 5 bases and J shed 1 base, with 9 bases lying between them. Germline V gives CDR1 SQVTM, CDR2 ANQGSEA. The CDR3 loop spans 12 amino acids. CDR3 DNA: TGCAGCGTTTACGGGGTTTCCTACGAGCAGTACTTC. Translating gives CSVYGVSYEQYF.

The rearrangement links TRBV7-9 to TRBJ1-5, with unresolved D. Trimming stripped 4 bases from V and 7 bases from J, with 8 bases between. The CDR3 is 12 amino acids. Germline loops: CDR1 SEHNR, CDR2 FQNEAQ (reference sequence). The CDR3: CASSSSMQPQHF. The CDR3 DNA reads TGTGCCAGCAGCTCTAGCATGCAGCCCCAGCATTTT.

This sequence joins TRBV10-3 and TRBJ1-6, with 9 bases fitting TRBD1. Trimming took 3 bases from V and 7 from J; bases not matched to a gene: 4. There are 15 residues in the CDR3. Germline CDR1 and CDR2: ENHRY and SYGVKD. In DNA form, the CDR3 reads TGTGCCATCAGTGAACAGGGGGCGAAGAATTCACCCCTCCACTTT. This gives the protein CAISEQGAKNSPLHF.

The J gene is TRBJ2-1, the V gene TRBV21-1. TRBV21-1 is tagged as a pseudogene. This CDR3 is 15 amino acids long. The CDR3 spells CASSKSAVLHNEQFF. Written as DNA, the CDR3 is TGTGCCAGCAGCAAATCAGCCGTTTTACACAATGAGCAGTTCTTC.

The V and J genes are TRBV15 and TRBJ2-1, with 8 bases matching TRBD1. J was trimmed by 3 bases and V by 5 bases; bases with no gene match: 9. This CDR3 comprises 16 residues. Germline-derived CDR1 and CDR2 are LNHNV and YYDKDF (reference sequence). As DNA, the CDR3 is TGTGCCACCAGCTCGTCGGGCAGGGGGCACTACAATGAGCAGTTCTTC. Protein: CATSSSGRGHYNEQFF.

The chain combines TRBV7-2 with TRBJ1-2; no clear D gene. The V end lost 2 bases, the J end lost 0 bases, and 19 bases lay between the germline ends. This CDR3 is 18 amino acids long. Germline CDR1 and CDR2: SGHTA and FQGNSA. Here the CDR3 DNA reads TGTGCCAGCAGCTTAAGCTTGGCTGGGCTGCGAACTAACTATGGCTACACCTTC. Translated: CASSLSLAGLRTNYGYTF.

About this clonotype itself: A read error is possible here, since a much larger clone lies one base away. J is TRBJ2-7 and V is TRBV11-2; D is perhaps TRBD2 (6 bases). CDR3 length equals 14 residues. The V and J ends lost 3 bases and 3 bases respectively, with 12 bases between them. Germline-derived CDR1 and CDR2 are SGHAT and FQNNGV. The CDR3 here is CASSFGGDVYEQYF. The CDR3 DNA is TGTGCCAGCAGCTTTGGAGGGGATGTCTACGAGCAGTACTTC.

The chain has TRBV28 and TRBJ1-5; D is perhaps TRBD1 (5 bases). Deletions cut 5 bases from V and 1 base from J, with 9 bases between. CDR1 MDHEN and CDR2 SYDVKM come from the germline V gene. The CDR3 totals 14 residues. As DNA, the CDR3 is TGTGCCAGCAGTCCTAGGACAAGCAATCAGCCCCAGCATTTT. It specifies CASSPRTSNQPQHF. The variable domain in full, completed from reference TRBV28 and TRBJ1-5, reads DVKVTQSSRYLVKRTGEKVFLECVQDMDHENMFWYRQDPGLGLRLIYFSYDVKMKEKGDIPEGYSVSREKKERFSLILESASTNQTSMYLCASSPRTSNQPQHFGDGTRLSIL.

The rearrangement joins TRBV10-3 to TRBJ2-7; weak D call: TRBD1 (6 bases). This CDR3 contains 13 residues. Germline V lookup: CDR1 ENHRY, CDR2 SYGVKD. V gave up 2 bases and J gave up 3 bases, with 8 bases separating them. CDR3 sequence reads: CAISEGQRYEQYF. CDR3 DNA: TGTGCCATCAGTGAGGGACAGCGCTACGAGCAGTACTTC.

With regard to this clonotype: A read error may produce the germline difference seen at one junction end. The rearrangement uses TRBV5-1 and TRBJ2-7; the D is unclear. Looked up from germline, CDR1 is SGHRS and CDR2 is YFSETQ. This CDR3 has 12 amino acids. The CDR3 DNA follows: TGCGCCGGCAGCGAAGTCCCTAGCGAGCAGTACTTC. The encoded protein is CAGSEVPSEQYF.

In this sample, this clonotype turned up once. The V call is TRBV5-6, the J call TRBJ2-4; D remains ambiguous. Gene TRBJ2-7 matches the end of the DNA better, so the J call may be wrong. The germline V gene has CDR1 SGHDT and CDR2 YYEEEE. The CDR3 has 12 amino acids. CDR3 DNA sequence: TGTGCCAGCAGCTTGGACAAAGCCGAGCAGTACTTC. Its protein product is CASSLDKAEQYF.